This TCR beta chain was captured in a study of blood T cell repertoires in COVID-19. Study at large: COVID-19 samples from acute and convalescent phases originated in the United States, Italy and Spain. Nucleic acid was either cDNA or gDNA, and it came from T cells, B-cell-depleted T cells, or PBMCs.

The CDR3 runs to 13 residues. The germline gives CDR1 SNHLY, CDR2 FYNNEI. V was trimmed by 6 bases and J by 0 bases, leaving 8 bases between them. In the original processing: Scientists estimated how many nucleated cells there were by amplifying reference gene primers. Only in-frame clones appear in the TCRdb table, and some are missing; sequencing was by immunoSEQ multiplex PCR. V and J calls and clone size are those listed in that table; D and trimming were worked out from the DNA. The sample lists 29,000 or so clones, 77% occurring once. This clone showed up just once. The receptor was derived from a woman in her 70s with active or convalescent COVID-19. Sample: peripheral blood. The chain recombines TRBV2 with TRBJ1-1; D is unresolved. CDR3 coding DNA: TGTGCCAGCAGAGTCGGGATGAACACTGAAGCTTTCTTT. Translated, it gives CASRVGMNTEAFF.